Listed here are 16 T cell receptor beta chains from one sample, sequenced in a study of blood T cell repertoires in COVID-19. Here immunoSEQ multiplex PCR was the method, and the copy in TCRdb shows in-frame clones only, minus some. Here the sample spans about 480,000 clones, about 91% being singletons. The sequenced material came from peripheral blood. These receptors all stem from a man aged 18 to 30 with COVID-19, enrolled during active disease.

This rearrangement joins TRBV7-9 to TRBJ2-2; 9 nucleotides align to TRBD1. With 3 bases clipped from V and 1 base from J, the junction kept 0 bases outside the gene matches. Germline assignment: CDR1 SEHNR and CDR2 FQNEAQ (reference sequence). CDR3 length equals 15 residues. The CDR3 region is CASSLGQGNTGELFF. The CDR3 coding sequence is TGTGCCAGCAGCTTGGGACAGGGGAACACCGGGGAGCTGTTTTTT.

V gene TRBV7-2 combines with J gene TRBJ1-4; a possible D gene is TRBD1 (5 bases). Germline lookup yields CDR1 SGHTA and CDR2 FQGNSA. The ends were cut back, 3 bases at V and 2 bases at J, with 7 bases in the middle. The CDR3 has 14 residues. The CDR3 DNA reads TGTGCCAGCAGCTTGACAGTGACTAATGAAAAACTGTTTTTT. Residues: CASSLTVTNEKLFF.

The chain couples TRBV6-5 to TRBJ1-4; 7 nucleotides agree with TRBD1. The trim removed 5 bases at V and 3 bases at J, leaving 6 bases unmatched. This CDR3 has 15 residues. CDR1 is MNHEY and CDR2 is SVGAGI in the germline V gene. The CDR3: CASSQTGSANEKLFF. In DNA form, the CDR3 reads TGTGCCAGCAGTCAGACAGGGTCGGCTAATGAAAAACTGTTTTTT.

This chain connects TRBV27 to TRBJ1-1; D is undetermined. The CDR3 is 17 residues long. Trimming removed 1 base from V and 3 bases from J, with 18 bases in between. The germline V gene encodes CDR1 MNHEY and CDR2 SMNVEV (reference sequence). The CDR3 region has the DNA TGTGCCAGCAGTTTATGTATGGGGAGGGAGCTTGACACTGAAGCTTTCTTT. Translated: CASSLCMGRELDTEAFF.

This chain joins TRBV2 and TRBJ2-2; 7 bases line up with TRBD1. CDR1 and CDR2 (germline): SNHLY, FYNNEI. The trim removed 4 bases at V and 7 bases at J, leaving 0 bases unmatched. The CDR3 spans 12 residues. The CDR3 loop reads CASSGDSGELFF. In nucleotides, the CDR3 is TGTGCCAGCAGTGGGGACAGCGGGGAGCTGTTTTTT.

The chain joins TRBV15 to TRBJ2-3, with 10 bases fitting TRBD2. The CDR3 runs to 17 residues. In germline, CDR1 is LNHNV, CDR2 YYDKDF (reference sequence). The ends lost 0 bases at V and 1 base at J; junction bases unmatched: 4. CDR3 nucleotides: TGTGCCACCAGCAGAGAACCTGGACTAGCGGGCACAGATACGCAGTATTTT. Translation: CATSREPGLAGTDTQYF.

The chain links TRBV20-1 to TRBJ2-5; D not certain. The CDR3 is 11 amino acids. Germline values: CDR1 DFQATT, CDR2 SNEGSKA (reference sequence). The V end lost 4 bases, the J end lost 4 bases, and 7 bases lay between the germline ends. The CDR3 reads CSAIRGETQYF. The CDR3 coding sequence is TGCAGTGCTATTAGAGGAGAGACCCAGTACTTC.

This rearrangement joins TRBV16 to TRBJ2-3, with 10 bases aligning to TRBD2. The CDR3 consists of 17 residues. J gave up 3 bases and V 4 bases, and 10 bases lay outside the gene matches. The germline gives CDR1 KGHSY, CDR2 FQNENV. The CDR3 is CASSLTPSGGITDTQYF. The DNA of the CDR3 is TGTGCCAGCAGCCTAACACCTAGCGGGGGCATAACAGATACGCAGTATTTT.

The chain recombines TRBV7-9 with TRBJ2-1, with 11 bases aligning to TRBD2. Looked up from germline, CDR1 is SEHNR and CDR2 is FQNEAQ (reference sequence). CDR3 length equals 14 residues. Germline trimming cut 5 bases from V and 6 bases from J; bases unmatched to any gene: 3. This CDR3 reads CASSRLAGTNEQFF. The CDR3 coding sequence is TGTGCCAGCAGCCGACTAGCGGGGACCAATGAGCAGTTCTTC. The full variable domain, completed using reference TRBV7-9 and TRBJ2-1, is DTGVSQNPRHKITKRGQNVTFRCDPISEHNRLYWYRQTLGQGPEFLTYFQNEAQLEKSRLLSDRFSAERPKGSFSTLEIQRTEQGDSAMYLCASSRLAGTNEQFFGPGTRLTVL.

This clone was seen only a few times. The chain recombines TRBV24-1 with TRBJ1-5, with 7 bases identical to TRBD1. This CDR3 is 15 amino acids long. Germline V gene lookup returns CDR1 KGHDR and CDR2 SFDVKD. V gave up 4 bases and J gave up 4 bases; unmatched junction bases: 6. The CDR3 DNA is TGTGCCACCAGTGAAGGAGGGACAGCTAATCAGCCCCAGCATTTT. Translating gives CATSEGGTANQPQHF.

The chain recombines TRBV6-5 with TRBJ2-2; TRBD2 agrees at 8 bases. Looked up from germline, CDR1 is MNHEY and CDR2 is SVGAGI. The CDR3 sequence is 15 residues long. J lost 2 bases, V lost 6 bases, and 5 bases had no gene match. CDR3 in DNA: TGTGCCAGCAGAGCCAGCGGGGGAAACACCGGGGAGCTGTTTTTT. Residues: CASRASGGNTGELFF.

The chain couples TRBV6-5 to TRBJ1-1, with D perhaps matching TRBD1 (5 bases). V lost 8 bases to trimming and J lost 0 bases, with 13 bases between them. The CDR3 totals 14 residues. The germline CDR1 and CDR2 sequences are MNHEY and SVGAGI. DNA of the CDR3: TGTGCCAGCGGATGGGGGGAGATGAACACTGAAGCTTTCTTT. Translating gives CASGWGEMNTEAFF.

Only a few counts were recorded for this clone. V and J are TRBV6-5 and TRBJ1-3, with D possibly being TRBD1 (6 bases). CDR3 size: 15 residues. V lost 7 bases and J 4 bases, leaving 17 bases between the germline ends. Germline CDR1 and CDR2: MNHEY and SVGAGI. CDR3 coding DNA: TGTGCCAGCACCGAGCACAGGGCCGCAGGAAACACCATATATTTT. This sequence encodes CASTEHRAAGNTIYF.

V is TRBV19 and J is TRBJ2-6, with D uncertain. V was clipped by 2 bases and J by 2 bases, with 7 bases between them. There are 15 residues in the CDR3. Per the germline V gene, CDR1 is LNHDA and CDR2 is SQIVND (reference sequence). The CDR3 bases are TGTGCCAGTAGTATAATGGGCCCTGGGGCCAACGTCCTGACTTTC. Residues: CASSIMGPGANVLTF.

The J gene is TRBJ2-1, the V gene TRBV2, with TRBD1 identical over 11 bases. V dropped 6 bases and J dropped 4; count of bases not matched to a gene: 5. The CDR3 runs 15 residues. Germline V gene sequence: CDR1 SNHLY, CDR2 FYNNEI. The CDR3 region is CASRGGQGAYNEQFF. The CDR3 nucleotides read TGTGCCAGCAGGGGAGGACAGGGGGCATACAATGAGCAGTTCTTC.

The V and J genes are TRBV3-1 (or the pseudogene TRBV3-2) and TRBJ2-5; 7 bases are shared with TRBD1. This CDR3 region has 13 residues. J was trimmed by 1 base and V by 8 bases; bases with no gene match: 4. Per the germline V gene, CDR1 is LGHDT and CDR2 is YNNKEL (reference sequence). CDR3 loop: CASGDRAQETQYF. CDR3 nucleotides: TGTGCCAGCGGGGACAGAGCCCAAGAGACCCAGTACTTC.